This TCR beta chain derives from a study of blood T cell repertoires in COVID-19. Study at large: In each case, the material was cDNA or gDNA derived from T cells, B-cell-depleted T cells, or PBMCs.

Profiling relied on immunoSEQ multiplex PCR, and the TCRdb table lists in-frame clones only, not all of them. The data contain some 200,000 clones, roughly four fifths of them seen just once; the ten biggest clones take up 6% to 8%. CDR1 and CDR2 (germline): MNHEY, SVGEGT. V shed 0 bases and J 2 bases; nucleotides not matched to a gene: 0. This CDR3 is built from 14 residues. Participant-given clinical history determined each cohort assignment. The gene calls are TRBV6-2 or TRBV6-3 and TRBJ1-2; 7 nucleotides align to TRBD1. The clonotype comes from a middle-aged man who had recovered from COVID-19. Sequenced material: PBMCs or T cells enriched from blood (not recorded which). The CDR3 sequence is CASSYSTGNYGYTF. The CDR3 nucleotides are TGTGCCAGCAGTTACTCGACAGGGAACTATGGCTACACCTTC.